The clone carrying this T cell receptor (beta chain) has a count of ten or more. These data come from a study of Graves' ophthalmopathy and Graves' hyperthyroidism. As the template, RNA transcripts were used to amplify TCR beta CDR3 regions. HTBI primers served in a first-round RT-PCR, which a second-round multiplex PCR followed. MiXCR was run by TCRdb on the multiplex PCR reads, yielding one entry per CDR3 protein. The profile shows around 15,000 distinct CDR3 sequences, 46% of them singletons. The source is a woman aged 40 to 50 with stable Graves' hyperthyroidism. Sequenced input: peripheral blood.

The CDR3 loop reads CASTSGLIKAYEQYF. For the CDR3, the DNA is TGTGCCAGTACCTCCGGACTAATCAAAGCCTACGAGCAGTACTTC. The chain has TRBV19 and TRBJ2-7, with a possible D match to TRBD2 (6 bases). This CDR3 has 15 residues. Trimming stripped 7 bases from V and 2 bases from J, with 18 bases between. The germline gives CDR1 LNHDA, CDR2 SQIVND (reference sequence).